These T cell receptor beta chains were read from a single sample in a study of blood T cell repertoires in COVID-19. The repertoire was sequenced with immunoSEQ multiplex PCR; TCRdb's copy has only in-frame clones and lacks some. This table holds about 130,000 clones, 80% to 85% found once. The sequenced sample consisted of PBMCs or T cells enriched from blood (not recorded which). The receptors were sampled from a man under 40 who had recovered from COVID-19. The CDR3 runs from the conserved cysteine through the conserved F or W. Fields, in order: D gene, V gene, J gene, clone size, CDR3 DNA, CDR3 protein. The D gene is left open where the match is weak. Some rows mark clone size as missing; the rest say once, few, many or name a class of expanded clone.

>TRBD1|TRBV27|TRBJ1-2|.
TGTGCCAGCAGTTTGACAGGGGGCTGGGGTTATGGCTACACCTTC
CASSLTGGWGYGYTF
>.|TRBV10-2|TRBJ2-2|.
TGCGCCAGCTGCGATCCCACGAACGCGAACACCGGGGAGCTGTTTTTT
CASCDPTNANTGELFF
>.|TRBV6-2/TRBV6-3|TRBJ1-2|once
TGTGCCAGCAGCTCCCCCGACAGGTCTGCTTATGGCTACACCTTC
CASSSPDRSAYGYTF
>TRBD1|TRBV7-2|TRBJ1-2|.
TGTGCCAGCAGCCCCTGGACAGGCAACTCTAAAGGCTACACCTTC
CASSPWTGNSKGYTF
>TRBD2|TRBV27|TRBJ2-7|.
TGTGCCAGCAGTTTAACCCTAGCGGGAGTTGGGTCCTACGAGCAGTACTTC
CASSLTLAGVGSYEQYF
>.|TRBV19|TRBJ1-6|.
TGTGCCAGTAGCCCGGGGGAATCCTATAATTCACCCCTCCACTTT
CASSPGESYNSPLHF
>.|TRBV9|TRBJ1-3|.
TGTGCCAGCAGCCCCCGGGGGGATTTCTCTGGAAACACCATATATTTT
CASSPRGDFSGNTIYF
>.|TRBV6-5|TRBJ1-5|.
TGTGCCAGCAGTTACTCGAGCAGGGTTCAGCCCCAGCATTTT
CASSYSSRVQPQHF
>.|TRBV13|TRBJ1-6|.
TGTGCCAGCAGCACCCCCTCAGGGAATTCACCCCTCCACTTT
CASSTPSGNSPLHF
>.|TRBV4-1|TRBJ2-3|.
TGCGCCAGCAGCCCGACAACGCGGAGGGAGTCCGGCCCAGATACGCAGTATTTT
CASSPTTRRESGPDTQYF
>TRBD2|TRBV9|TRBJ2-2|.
TGTGCCAGCAGCGTAGTGGTCGCGGGGGGGCCCGGGGAGCTGTTTTTT
CASSVVVAGGPGELFF
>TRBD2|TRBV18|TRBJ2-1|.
TGTGCCAGCTCACCTGGACTAGCGGGAGTTAGGGATGAGCAGTTCTTC
CASSPGLAGVRDEQFF
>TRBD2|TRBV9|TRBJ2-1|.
TGTGCCAGCAGCGTAGTGGGACTAGCGGGGGGGCCCTCCGAGCAGTTCTTC
CASSVVGLAGGPSEQFF
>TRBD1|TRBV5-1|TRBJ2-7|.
TGCGCCAGCAGCACCGGGACAGGGGGCGTCGAGCAGTACTTC
CASSTGTGGVEQYF
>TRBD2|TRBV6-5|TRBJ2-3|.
TGTGCCAGCAGTTCAGCGGGGGGGACAGATACGCAGTATTTT
CASSSAGGTDTQYF
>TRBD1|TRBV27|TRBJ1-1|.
TGTGCCAGCAGAGCGGACAGGTGGAACACTGAAGCTTTCTTT
CASRADRWNTEAFF
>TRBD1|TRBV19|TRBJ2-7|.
TGTGCCAGTAGTGAGACAGGGTCCGTGCACGAGCAGTACTTC
CASSETGSVHEQYF
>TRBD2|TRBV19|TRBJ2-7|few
TGTGCCAGTAGTATGTTAGCTAGCGGGATACCCTACGAGCAGTACTTC
CASSMLASGIPYEQYF
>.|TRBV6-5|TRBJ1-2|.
TGTGCCAGCAGTTTCCGGGATCCCAGGAGTGGCTACACCTTC
CASSFRDPRSGYTF
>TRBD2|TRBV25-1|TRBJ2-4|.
TGTGCCAGCAGTGAATGGGGGTCGGGGGGAGACATTCAGTACTTC
CASSEWGSGGDIQYF
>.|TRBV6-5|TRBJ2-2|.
TGTGCCAGCGGGGACACCACGAACACCGGGGAGCTGTTTTTT
CASGDTTNTGELFF
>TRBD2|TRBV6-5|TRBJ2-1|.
TGTGCCAGTAGCGGGTGGAGCTCCTACAATGAGCAGTTCTTC
CASSGWSSYNEQFF
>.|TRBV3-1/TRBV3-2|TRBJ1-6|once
TGTGCCAGCAGCCAAGATCCGGGTTATAATTCACCCCTCCACTTT
CASSQDPGYNSPLHF
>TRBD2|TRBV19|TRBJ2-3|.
TGTGCCAGTAGTAGCTCTGGGGGACTAGCGGGAGGACGTAGCACAGATACGCAGTATTTT
CASSSSGGLAGGRSTDTQYF
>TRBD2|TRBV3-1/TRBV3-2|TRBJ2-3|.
TGTGCCAGCAGCCAAGGGGCAGCGGGGGGGGAGGATTCGAATACGCAGTATTTT
CASSQGAAGGEDSNTQYF
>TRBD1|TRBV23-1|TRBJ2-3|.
TGCGCCAGCAGTCAACGGGACAGGGATGATGTGGATACGCAGTATTTT
CASSQRDRDDVDTQYF
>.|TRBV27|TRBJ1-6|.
TGTGCCAGCAGTTCGATAGGGGAGGGTTCACCCCTCCACTTT
CASSSIGEGSPLHF
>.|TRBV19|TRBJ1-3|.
TGTGCCAGTAGTCCCGGCGGTGGAAACACCATATATTTT
CASSPGGGNTIYF